This T cell receptor (beta chain) was recovered during a study of T cell repertoires in cytomegalovirus infection. Study at large: Well-studied HLA-B-restricted epitopes and recently identified HLA-C-restricted epitopes of CMV were both used in the study. It can be stated that public TCR beta signatures indicated CMV infection as well as a matching HLA type.

V dropped 5 bases and J dropped 4 bases, with 6 bases sitting between them. The CDR3 runs to 12 residues. CDR1 and CDR2 (germline): SNHLY, FYNNEI. General study points: Identification of carriers of CMV plus the relevant HLA was performed using cumulative public TCR beta family frequency. Within the response measured ex vivo, HLA-C-restricted CMV-specific TCR beta clonotypes were dominant.

TCRdb reprocessed the reads via MiXCR and lists one record per CDR3 protein. This sample yields roughly 700,000 distinct CDR3 sequences, of which roughly 30% are seen a single time; around a sixth belongs to the top ten. This clonotype was counted only a few times. Its antigen is as yet unknown. The clonotype comes from a human donor in good health (CMV status not recorded). Some clones in this sample may be carry-over from other donors' samples. The sequences come from cultured PBMCs, collected from culture after CMV antigen stimulation. The genes are TRBV2 and TRBJ1-5; D call uncertain. The CDR3 nucleotides read TGTGCCAGCAGTCGAACTAATCAGCCCCAGCATTTT. The encoded protein is CASSRTNQPQHF.